This TCR beta chain was sequenced in a study of cytomegalovirus exposure and HLA in healthy donors. The CDR3 spans 14 residues. Trimming took off 0 bases at V and 10 bases at J, with 11 bases between the two ends. Germline loops: CDR1 SGHRS, CDR2 YFSETQ. This clone came up a few times. PCR employed 60 Vbeta and 13 Jbeta primers. Libraries were prepared by immunoSEQ multiplex PCR; TCRdb keeps only in-frame clonotypes and omits some of them. The sample includes roughly 180,000 clones, about four fifths of them seen just once. The chain employs TRBV5-1 and TRBJ1-6; no firm D call. This receptor was obtained from a male donor in good health and CMV-seronegative. Sequencing used PBMCs. The CDR3 nucleotides read TGCGCCAGCAGCTTGGTTAGAGGGCTCTCACCCCTCCACTTT. Translation gives CASSLVRGLSPLHF.